A selection of T cell receptor beta chains follows, all from one sample in a study of neurological immune-mediated disorders. TCRdb reanalysed the 5' RACE reads using MiXCR and keeps one entry per CDR3 protein. The table has tens of thousands of distinct CDR3 sequences, under 4.5% seen once. The sequenced material came from CD4+ T cells from blood. All receptors derive from a woman between 40 and 55 years old with multiple sclerosis. CDR3s include the opening cysteine and the closing phenylalanine or tryptophan. Fields, in order: J gene, D gene, V gene, clone size, CDR3 DNA, CDR3 protein. The D gene is left open where the match is weak. Size is omitted from some rows. Given values are once, few, many or a class for expanded clones.

j_gene: TRBJ1-2; d_gene: TRBD1; v_gene: TRBV7-9; abundance: many; CDR3nt: TGTGCCAGCAGCTTTTGGGACAGGGAGGAATTCGGTGGCTACACCTTC; CDR3aa: CASSFWDREEFGGYTF
j_gene: TRBJ1-6; d_gene: NA; v_gene: TRBV7-6; abundance: many; CDR3nt: TGTGCCAGCAGCTTAGGCTTCACCTCACCCCTCCACTTT; CDR3aa: CASSLGFTSPLHF
j_gene: TRBJ2-3; d_gene: NA; v_gene: TRBV24-1; abundance: many; CDR3nt: TGTGCCACCTTGGCAGGGGCCACAGATACGCAGTATTTT; CDR3aa: CATLAGATDTQYF
j_gene: TRBJ1-1; d_gene: TRBD1; v_gene: TRBV7-2; abundance: many; CDR3nt: TGTGCCAGCAGCCCGGGACAGGACCACACTGAAGCTTTCTTT; CDR3aa: CASSPGQDHTEAFF
j_gene: TRBJ1-2; d_gene: NA; v_gene: TRBV12-3/TRBV12-4; abundance: many; CDR3nt: TGTGCCAGCAGTTTAGTACAGGGCGACTATGGCTACACCTTC; CDR3aa: CASSLVQGDYGYTF
j_gene: TRBJ1-6; d_gene: NA; v_gene: TRBV10-3; abundance: many; CDR3nt: TGTGCCATCAAAAATCAGGGTTCCCCCCTCCACTTT; CDR3aa: CAIKNQGSPLHF
j_gene: TRBJ2-3; d_gene: TRBD1; v_gene: TRBV5-1; abundance: many; CDR3nt: TGCGCCAGCAGCTTGTTGGGAACAGGGGGCGCAGATACGCAGTATTTT; CDR3aa: CASSLLGTGGADTQYF
j_gene: TRBJ2-1; d_gene: NA; v_gene: TRBV5-1; abundance: many; CDR3nt: TGCGCCAGCAGCTTGGACGTGGATAGGGTTAAGCAGTTCTTC; CDR3aa: CASSLDVDRVKQFF
j_gene: TRBJ2-3; d_gene: NA; v_gene: TRBV18; abundance: many; CDR3nt: TGTGCCAGCTCAACACTAGCTTCGGACACAGATACGCAGTATTTT; CDR3aa: CASSTLASDTDTQYF
j_gene: TRBJ1-5; d_gene: NA; v_gene: TRBV20-1; abundance: many; CDR3nt: TGCAGTGCTAGAGTGGACAGTGATCAGCCCCAGCATTTT; CDR3aa: CSARVDSDQPQHF
j_gene: TRBJ2-1; d_gene: TRBD2; v_gene: TRBV6-6; abundance: many; CDR3nt: TGTGCCAGCAGACCCCCCACTAGCGATGAGCAGTTCTTC; CDR3aa: CASRPPTSDEQFF
j_gene: TRBJ1-2; d_gene: TRBD1; v_gene: TRBV12-3/TRBV12-4; abundance: many; CDR3nt: TGTGCCAGCAGTCCGACAGGGTACGGTGGCTACACCTTC; CDR3aa: CASSPTGYGGYTF
j_gene: TRBJ2-7; d_gene: NA; v_gene: TRBV29-1; abundance: many; CDR3nt: TGCAGCGTCCGCACGGACTCACCCTACGAGCAGTACTTC; CDR3aa: CSVRTDSPYEQYF
j_gene: TRBJ2-7; d_gene: TRBD1; v_gene: TRBV6-5; abundance: many; CDR3nt: TGTGCCAGCGTGGGACAGGGAACCTACGAGCAGTACTTC; CDR3aa: CASVGQGTYEQYF
j_gene: TRBJ2-7; d_gene: TRBD1; v_gene: TRBV19; abundance: many; CDR3nt: TGTGCCAGTAGTATCCGACAGGGTGCATACGAGCAGTACTTC; CDR3aa: CASSIRQGAYEQYF
j_gene: TRBJ2-1; d_gene: NA; v_gene: TRBV24-1; abundance: many; CDR3nt: TGTGCCACCAGTGATTTCAGTAAGCAGAGCTCCTACAATGAGCAGTTCTTC; CDR3aa: CATSDFSKQSSYNEQFF
j_gene: TRBJ1-5; d_gene: NA; v_gene: TRBV7-2; abundance: many; CDR3nt: TGTGCCAGCAGCTCATTGGACCGTTTACCCCAGCATTTT; CDR3aa: CASSSLDRLPQHF
j_gene: TRBJ2-2; d_gene: TRBD1; v_gene: TRBV6-6; abundance: many; CDR3nt: TGTGCCAGCACCGATCGGACAGGGATGAACACCGGGGAGCTGTTTTTT; CDR3aa: CASTDRTGMNTGELFF
j_gene: TRBJ2-7; d_gene: NA; v_gene: TRBV5-1; abundance: many; CDR3nt: TGCGCCAGCAGCCCCAGTACAGGATTCTACGAGCAGTACTTC; CDR3aa: CASSPSTGFYEQYF
j_gene: TRBJ1-4; d_gene: NA; v_gene: TRBV5-1; abundance: NA; CDR3nt: TGCGCCAGCAGCCCAGATGTCTCGGCAGGTGAAGAAAAACTGTTTTTT; CDR3aa: CASSPDVSAGEEKLFF
j_gene: TRBJ2-2; d_gene: NA; v_gene: TRBV6-5; abundance: many; CDR3nt: TGTGCCAGCAGTTACTCCCCCGGCGGGGAGCTGTTTTTT; CDR3aa: CASSYSPGGELFF
j_gene: TRBJ2-3; d_gene: NA; v_gene: TRBV6-5; abundance: many; CDR3nt: TGTGCCAGCAGCCTCCTGGGAACGCAGTATTTT; CDR3aa: CASSLLGTQYF
j_gene: TRBJ2-3; d_gene: NA; v_gene: TRBV7-3; abundance: many; CDR3nt: TGTGCCAGCAGCTCCACTAGCACAGGGGTGCATACGCAGTATTTT; CDR3aa: CASSSTSTGVHTQYF
j_gene: TRBJ2-6; d_gene: NA; v_gene: TRBV5-1; abundance: many; CDR3nt: TGCGCCAGCAGAGACTCCATCACTGGGGCCAACGTCCTGACTTTC; CDR3aa: CASRDSITGANVLTF
j_gene: TRBJ1-1; d_gene: TRBD1; v_gene: TRBV25-1; abundance: many; CDR3nt: TGTGCCAGCAGTCCATCTGGGACAGAGAACACTGAAGCTTTCTTT; CDR3aa: CASSPSGTENTEAFF
j_gene: TRBJ2-3; d_gene: NA; v_gene: TRBV10-3; abundance: many; CDR3nt: TGTGCCATCAGCTTAAAGGACGAGGGGGGGTCAGATACGCAGTATTTT; CDR3aa: CAISLKDEGGSDTQYF
j_gene: TRBJ1-1; d_gene: NA; v_gene: TRBV5-1; abundance: many; CDR3nt: TGCGCCAGCAGCTTGGTTGGCCACTTCACTGAAGCTTTCTTT; CDR3aa: CASSLVGHFTEAFF
j_gene: TRBJ2-2; d_gene: TRBD1; v_gene: TRBV5-6; abundance: many; CDR3nt: TGTGCCAGCAGCTTGAAACAGGGGGCCGCCGGGGAGCTGTTTTTT; CDR3aa: CASSLKQGAAGELFF
j_gene: TRBJ2-1; d_gene: TRBD2; v_gene: TRBV7-9; abundance: NA; CDR3nt: TGTGCCAGCACCTCGCGGTTCAGGACTAGCGGGGACGAAACCTACAATGAGCAGTTCTTC; CDR3aa: CASTSRFRTSGDETYNEQFF
j_gene: TRBJ1-1; d_gene: NA; v_gene: TRBV12-3/TRBV12-4; abundance: many; CDR3nt: TGTGCCAGCGGGGAGCGTGACACTGAAGCTTTCTTT; CDR3aa: CASGERDTEAFF
j_gene: TRBJ1-3; d_gene: NA; v_gene: TRBV5-1; abundance: many; CDR3nt: TGCGCCAGCAGCTTAGCACAGGGTGGAAGCTCTGGAAACACCATATATTTT; CDR3aa: CASSLAQGGSSGNTIYF
j_gene: TRBJ1-1; d_gene: TRBD1; v_gene: TRBV6-5; abundance: many; CDR3nt: TGTGCCAGCAGGGCAGGACAGGGGATGAACACTGAAGCTTTCTTT; CDR3aa: CASRAGQGMNTEAFF
j_gene: TRBJ2-3; d_gene: NA; v_gene: TRBV5-1; abundance: many; CDR3nt: TGCGCCAGCAGCTCCCAGGGCGGAGATACGCAGTATTTT; CDR3aa: CASSSQGGDTQYF
j_gene: TRBJ2-5; d_gene: NA; v_gene: TRBV5-1; abundance: many; CDR3nt: TGCGCCAGCGGAGGACAGATCCAAGAGACCCAGTACTTC; CDR3aa: CASGGQIQETQYF
j_gene: TRBJ2-2; d_gene: NA; v_gene: TRBV5-1; abundance: many; CDR3nt: TGCGCCAGCACCACAGGGAACACCGGGGAGCTGTTTTTT; CDR3aa: CASTTGNTGELFF
j_gene: TRBJ1-6; d_gene: NA; v_gene: TRBV5-1; abundance: many; CDR3nt: TGCGCCAGCAGGGGAAGTAATTCACCCCTCCACTTT; CDR3aa: CASRGSNSPLHF
j_gene: TRBJ1-3; d_gene: TRBD1; v_gene: TRBV3-1; abundance: many; CDR3nt: TGTGCCAGCAGCCCCAGGGGGCGCAGGGGTGGAAACACCATATATTTT; CDR3aa: CASSPRGRRGGNTIYF
j_gene: TRBJ2-7; d_gene: TRBD1; v_gene: TRBV5-1; abundance: many; CDR3nt: TGCGCCAGCAGCTCCTTCCCGGGACAGGGGGCCTACGAGCAGTACTTC; CDR3aa: CASSSFPGQGAYEQYF
j_gene: TRBJ1-1; d_gene: TRBD1; v_gene: TRBV6-5; abundance: many; CDR3nt: TGTGCCAGCAGTTATATACAGGGGCCTATGAACACTGAAGCTTTCTTT; CDR3aa: CASSYIQGPMNTEAFF
j_gene: TRBJ2-3; d_gene: TRBD1; v_gene: TRBV24-1; abundance: many; CDR3nt: TGTGCCACCAGTGGGGTCGAGGGGGCGGACGGCACAGATACGCAGTATTTT; CDR3aa: CATSGVEGADGTDTQYF
j_gene: TRBJ2-7; d_gene: TRBD2; v_gene: TRBV3-1; abundance: many; CDR3nt: TGTGCCAGCAGCCAAGGGCGGGGGGGCTACGAGCAGTACTTC; CDR3aa: CASSQGRGGYEQYF
j_gene: TRBJ1-4; d_gene: NA; v_gene: TRBV7-2; abundance: many; CDR3nt: TGTGCCAGCAGCAGGACTGCAACTAATGAAAAACTGTTTTTT; CDR3aa: CASSRTATNEKLFF
j_gene: TRBJ2-7; d_gene: TRBD1; v_gene: TRBV5-1; abundance: many; CDR3nt: TGCGCCAGCAGGGGACAGGGTGCTACCTACGAGCAGTACTTC; CDR3aa: CASRGQGATYEQYF
j_gene: TRBJ2-3; d_gene: TRBD2; v_gene: TRBV4-2; abundance: many; CDR3nt: TGTGCCAGCAGTCTCGAAGCGGGGGGGGCGCGAGATACGCAGTATTTT; CDR3aa: CASSLEAGGARDTQYF
j_gene: TRBJ2-1; d_gene: NA; v_gene: TRBV20-1; abundance: many; CDR3nt: TGCAGTGCCCGAGGGGGGGGTCCCCACAATGAGCAGTTCTTC; CDR3aa: CSARGGGPHNEQFF
j_gene: TRBJ1-5; d_gene: NA; v_gene: TRBV5-1; abundance: many; CDR3nt: TGCGCCAGCAGCCCGGGAGGAGGGGCTGAACAGCCCCAGCATTTT; CDR3aa: CASSPGGGAEQPQHF
j_gene: TRBJ1-2; d_gene: NA; v_gene: TRBV10-1; abundance: many; CDR3nt: TGCGCCAGCAGAGGGTATAACGGGGGCGCCGACTATGGCTACACCTTC; CDR3aa: CASRGYNGGADYGYTF
j_gene: TRBJ2-2; d_gene: TRBD2; v_gene: TRBV20-1; abundance: many; CDR3nt: TGCAGTGCTGGGACTAGCGGGGGGGCTGGCGGGGAGCTGTTTTTT; CDR3aa: CSAGTSGGAGGELFF
j_gene: TRBJ1-6; d_gene: NA; v_gene: TRBV5-1; abundance: many; CDR3nt: TGCGCCAGCAGCTTGGGATTTTCTGCGGATAATTCACCCCTCCACTTT; CDR3aa: CASSLGFSADNSPLHF
j_gene: TRBJ1-2; d_gene: TRBD1; v_gene: TRBV20-1; abundance: NA; CDR3nt: TGCAGGCCAGGGGGCTCAAACTATGGCTACACCTTC; CDR3aa: CRPGGSNYGYTF
j_gene: TRBJ2-3; d_gene: NA; v_gene: TRBV5-1; abundance: many; CDR3nt: TGCGCCAGCAGTAGCAGGGCGGGAATAGCTACGCAGTATTTT; CDR3aa: CASSSRAGIATQYF